This passage covers 5 T cell receptor beta chains from one sample sequenced in a study of tumor-infiltrating lymphocytes in primary liver carcinoma. Unsorted bulk tissue of about 20-30 mg yielded co-extracted RNA and DNA. Total RNA amounting to about 520 ng was the source from which TCR beta cDNA was made with a constant-region primer. Sequencing libraries for TCR beta derived from three nested multiplex PCR rounds that used slightly modified ARM-PCR. Both of the initial two PCR rounds ran for about 9 cycles and employed TRBV1-TRBV30 forward primers alongside a C-beta reverse primer. From the multiplex PCR reads, TCRdb called clonotypes with MiXCR, one entry per CDR3 protein. The sample carries roughly 100,000 distinct CDR3 sequences, about two thirds recorded once. Sequences were obtained from liver tumor tissue from sampling region 2. Subset: tumor region T2, inferior pole. The receptor source for this set is a woman aged 60 to 75 with primary liver carcinoma and hepatitis B virus infection.

This clonotype was counted many times. This may be a read error, as it is one base from a much larger clone. The chain carries TRBV29-1 and TRBJ2-5; TRBD1 matches at 11 bases. The trim removed 3 bases at V and 5 bases at J, leaving 8 bases unmatched. The CDR3 runs 15 residues. Germline V gene lookup returns CDR1 SQVTM and CDR2 ANQGSEA. This chain's CDR3 is CSVESGTGGLETQYF. The CDR3 nucleotides are TGCAGCGTTGAGTCCGGGACAGGGGGTCTGGAGACCCAGTACTTC. Drawing the rest from reference TRBV29-1 and TRBJ2-5, the complete variable domain is SAVISQKPSRDICQRGTSLTIQCQVDSQVTMMFWYRQQPGQSLTLIATANQGSEATYESGFVIDKFPISRPNLTFSTLTVSNMSPEDSSIYLCSVESGTGGLETQYFGPGTRLLVL.

With respect to this clonotype: One end of the junction fails to match germline, which may point to a read error. The genes are TRBV11-2 and TRBJ2-3; D could derive from TRBD1 or TRBD2 (5 bases each). The CDR3 totals 16 residues. Germline V CDR1 and CDR2: SGHAT, FQNNGV. The DNA for the CDR3 is TGTGGCAGCAGCGCTGGTAGCAGGGCTAGCACAGATGCGCAGTGTTTT. This gives the protein CGSSAGSRASTDAQCF.

This clonotype has at least ten counts. The chain is built from TRBV10-3 and TRBJ2-2, with D perhaps TRBD1 or TRBD2 (5 bases each). CDR3 size: 15 residues. Germline V gene sequence: CDR1 ENHRY, CDR2 SYGVKD. The V gene lost 3 bases and the J gene lost 3 bases, with 11 bases spanning the gap. CDR3 amino acids: CAISDRGSHTGELFF. The CDR3, as DNA: TGTGCCATCAGTGATCGGGGCTCTCACACCGGGGAGCTGTTTTTT.

The V call is TRBV4-1, the J call TRBJ1-2; possible D gene TRBD1, 5 bases. Trimming cost V 6 bases and J 0 bases, with 8 bases left between them. This CDR3 is 13 amino acids long. CDR1 MGHRA and CDR2 YSYEKL come from the germline V gene. The CDR3 DNA reads as TGCGCCAGCAGTCAGACAGCTAACTATGGCTACACCTTC. Its translation: CASSQTANYGYTF.

This clonotype was seen at least ten times. The gene calls are TRBV14 and TRBJ1-3; D unresolved. Germline-derived CDR1 and CDR2 are SGHDN and FVKESK. The CDR3 runs to 15 residues. Deletions cut 4 bases from V and 0 bases from J, with 10 bases between. The chain's CDR3 is CASSPSASSGNTIYF. Written as DNA, the CDR3 is TGTGCCAGCAGCCCCTCGGCAAGCTCTGGAAACACCATATATTTT. Full variable domain (rest looked up from reference TRBV14 and TRBJ1-3): EAGVTQFPSHSVIEKGQTVTLRCDPISGHDNLYWYRRVMGKEIKFLLHFVKESKQDESGMPNNRFLAERTGGTYSTLKVQPAELEDSGVYFCASSPSASSGNTIYFGEGSWLTVV.